These T cell receptor beta chains were read from a single sample in a study of neurological immune-mediated disorders. TCRdb re-derived calls from the 5' RACE reads in MiXCR, one entry per CDR3 protein. The profile shows some 25,000 distinct CDR3 sequences, roughly 13% of them singletons. Sequences were obtained from CD4+ T cells from blood. The receptors here all came from a female donor with HTLV-1-associated myelopathy (HAM/TSP). Each CDR3 is given with its conserved first and last residue. The order of the fields is J gene, clone size, V gene, D gene, CDR3 DNA, CDR3 protein. A D gene is named only where the DNA matches it firmly. Size tells how often a clone was seen (once, few, many) or the class of an expanded clone, and some rows leave it out.

j_gene: TRBJ2-3
abundance: medium-sized
v_gene: TRBV7-3
d_gene: .
CDR3nt: TGTGCCAGCAGCTGGGACAGCACAGATACGCAGTATTTT
CDR3aa: CASSWDSTDTQYF

j_gene: TRBJ2-3
abundance: medium-sized
v_gene: TRBV4-1
d_gene: .
CDR3nt: TGCGCCAGCAGCCAAGATAGAGGCCTAAACACAGATACGCAGTATTTT
CDR3aa: CASSQDRGLNTDTQYF

j_gene: TRBJ1-5
abundance: once
v_gene: TRBV20-1
d_gene: .
CDR3nt: TGCAGTGCTAGGACCGATACAAGTCAGCCGCATCATTTT
CDR3aa: CSARTDTSQPHHF

j_gene: TRBJ1-2
abundance: medium-sized
v_gene: TRBV29-1
d_gene: .
CDR3nt: TGCAGCGTTGAACATGGCGGCTACACCTTC
CDR3aa: CSVEHGGYTF

j_gene: TRBJ2-1
abundance: many
v_gene: TRBV20-1
d_gene: TRBD1
CDR3nt: TGCAGTGCTAGTGACCGGGACAGGGGTCAAGGGTCCTACAATGAGCAGTTCTTC
CDR3aa: CSASDRDRGQGSYNEQFF

j_gene: TRBJ2-2
abundance: medium-sized
v_gene: TRBV11-1
d_gene: .
CDR3nt: TGTGCCAGCAGCTTCCGCCCGGGCACCGGGGAGCTGTTTTTT
CDR3aa: CASSFRPGTGELFF

j_gene: TRBJ2-1
abundance: .
v_gene: TRBV19
d_gene: TRBD2
CDR3nt: TGTGCCAGTAGTTCCGGGAGGTTAGGTAGTGAGCAGTTCTTC
CDR3aa: CASSSGRLGSEQFF

j_gene: TRBJ2-5
abundance: many
v_gene: TRBV5-1
d_gene: TRBD2
CDR3nt: TGCGCCAGCAGCTTGACTAGCGGGAGGCAAGAGACCCAGTACTTC
CDR3aa: CASSLTSGRQETQYF

j_gene: TRBJ1-4
abundance: many
v_gene: TRBV9
d_gene: TRBD1
CDR3nt: TGTGCCAGCAGCCTGCGGGACAGGGGGCCCACTAATGAAAAACTGTTTTTT
CDR3aa: CASSLRDRGPTNEKLFF

j_gene: TRBJ2-1
abundance: many
v_gene: TRBV18
d_gene: .
CDR3nt: TGTGCCAGCTCACCGCTTTCCCGGAGCGAGCAGTTCTTC
CDR3aa: CASSPLSRSEQFF

j_gene: TRBJ2-3
abundance: many
v_gene: TRBV5-5
d_gene: .
CDR3nt: TGTGCCAGCAGCTTGGAGGGGTACTGGACAGATACGCAGTATTTT
CDR3aa: CASSLEGYWTDTQYF

j_gene: TRBJ1-2
abundance: many
v_gene: TRBV21-1
d_gene: .
CDR3nt: TGTGCCAGCAGCCGGACAGGGGCTAACTATGGCTACACCTTC
CDR3aa: CASSRTGANYGYTF

j_gene: TRBJ2-1
abundance: many
v_gene: TRBV5-1
d_gene: .
CDR3nt: TGCGCCAGCAGCTTGACGGGGTTTTGGGACAATGAGCAGTTCTTC
CDR3aa: CASSLTGFWDNEQFF

j_gene: TRBJ2-1
abundance: many
v_gene: TRBV11-2
d_gene: .
CDR3nt: TGTGCCAGCTCAACCCAAAATGAGCAGTTCTTC
CDR3aa: CASSTQNEQFF